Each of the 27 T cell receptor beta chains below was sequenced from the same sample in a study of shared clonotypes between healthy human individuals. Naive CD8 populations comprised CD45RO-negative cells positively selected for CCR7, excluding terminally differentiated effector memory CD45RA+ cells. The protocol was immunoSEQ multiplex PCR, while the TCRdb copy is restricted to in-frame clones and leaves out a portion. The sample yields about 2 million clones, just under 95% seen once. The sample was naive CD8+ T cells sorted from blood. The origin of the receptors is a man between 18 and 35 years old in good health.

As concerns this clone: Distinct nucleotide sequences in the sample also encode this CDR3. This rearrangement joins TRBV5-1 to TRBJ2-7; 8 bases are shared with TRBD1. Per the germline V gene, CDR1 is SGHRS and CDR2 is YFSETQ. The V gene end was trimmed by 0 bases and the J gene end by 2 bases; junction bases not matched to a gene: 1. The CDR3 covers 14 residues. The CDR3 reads CASSLVQGAYEQYF. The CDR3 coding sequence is TGCGCCAGCAGCTTGGTACAGGGGGCCTACGAGCAGTACTTC.

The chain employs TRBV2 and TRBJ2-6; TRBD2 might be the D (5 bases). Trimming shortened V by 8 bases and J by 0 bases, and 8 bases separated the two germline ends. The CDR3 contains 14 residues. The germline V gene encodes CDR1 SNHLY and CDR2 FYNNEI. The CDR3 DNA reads TGTGCCAGCGGAGGCCTCTCTGGGGCCAACGTCCTGACTTTC. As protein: CASGGLSGANVLTF.

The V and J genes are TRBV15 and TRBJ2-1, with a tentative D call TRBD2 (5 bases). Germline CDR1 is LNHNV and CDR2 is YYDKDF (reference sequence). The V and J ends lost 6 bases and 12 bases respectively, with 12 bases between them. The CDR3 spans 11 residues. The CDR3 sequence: CATRGSPGQFF. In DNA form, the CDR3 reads TGTGCCACCAGAGGGAGTCCTGGGCAGTTCTTC.

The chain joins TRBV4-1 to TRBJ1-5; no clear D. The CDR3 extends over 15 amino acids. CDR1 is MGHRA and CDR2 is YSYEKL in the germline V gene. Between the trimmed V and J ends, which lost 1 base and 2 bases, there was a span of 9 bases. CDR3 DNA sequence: TGCGCCAGCAGCCAAGGGAAGACGGGCAATCAGCCCCAGCATTTT. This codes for CASSQGKTGNQPQHF.

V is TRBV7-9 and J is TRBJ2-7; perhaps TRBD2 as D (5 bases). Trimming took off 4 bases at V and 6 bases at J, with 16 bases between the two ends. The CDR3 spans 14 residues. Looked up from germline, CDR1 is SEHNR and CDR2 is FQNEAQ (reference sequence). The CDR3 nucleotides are TGTGCCAGCAGCTCAACTAGAGGCCCCGCCGAGCAGTACTTC. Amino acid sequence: CASSSTRGPAEQYF.

The CDR3 here is CASSVGSEGGTSYEQYF. DNA of the CDR3: TGTGCCAGCAGCGTAGGATCAGAGGGAGGGACCTCCTACGAGCAGTACTTC. The chain joins TRBV9 to TRBJ2-7; 7 bases map to TRBD2. CDR3 length: 17 amino acids. Germline CDR1 and CDR2: SGDLS and YYNGEE. J lost 0 bases, V lost 0 bases, and 9 bases had no gene match.

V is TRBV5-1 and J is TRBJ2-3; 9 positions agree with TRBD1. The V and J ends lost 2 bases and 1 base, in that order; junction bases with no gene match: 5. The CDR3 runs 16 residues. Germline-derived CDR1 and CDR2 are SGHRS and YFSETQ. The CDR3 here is CASSFRQGEGTDTQYF. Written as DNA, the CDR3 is TGCGCCAGCAGCTTTCGACAGGGGGAGGGCACAGATACGCAGTATTTT.

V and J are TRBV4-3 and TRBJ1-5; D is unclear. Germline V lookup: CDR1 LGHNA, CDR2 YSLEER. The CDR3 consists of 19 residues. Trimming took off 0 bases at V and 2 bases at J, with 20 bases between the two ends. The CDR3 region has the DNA TGCGCCAGCAGCCAAGATTGGCGGGATTCGGAGAATGGCAATCAGCCCCAGCATTTT. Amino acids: CASSQDWRDSENGNQPQHF.

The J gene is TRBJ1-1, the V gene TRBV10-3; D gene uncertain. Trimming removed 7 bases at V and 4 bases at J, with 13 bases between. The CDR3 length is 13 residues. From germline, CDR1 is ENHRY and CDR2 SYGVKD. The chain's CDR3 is CAITDERVTEAFF. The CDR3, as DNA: TGTGCCATCACGGATGAAAGGGTCACTGAAGCTTTCTTT.

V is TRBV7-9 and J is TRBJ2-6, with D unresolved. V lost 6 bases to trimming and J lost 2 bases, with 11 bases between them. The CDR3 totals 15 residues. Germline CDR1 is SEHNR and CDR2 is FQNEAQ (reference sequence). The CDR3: CASSFRFAGANVLTF. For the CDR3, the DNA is TGTGCCAGCAGTTTTAGGTTCGCTGGGGCCAACGTCCTGACTTTC.

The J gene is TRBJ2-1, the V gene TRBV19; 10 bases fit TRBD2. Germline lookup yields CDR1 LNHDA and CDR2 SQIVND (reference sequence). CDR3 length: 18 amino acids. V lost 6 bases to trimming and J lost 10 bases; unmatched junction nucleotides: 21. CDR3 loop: CASRTTIGRLAGESEQFF. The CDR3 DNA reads TGTGCCAGTAGGACTACTATCGGCCGACTAGCGGGCGAGTCAGAGCAGTTCTTC.

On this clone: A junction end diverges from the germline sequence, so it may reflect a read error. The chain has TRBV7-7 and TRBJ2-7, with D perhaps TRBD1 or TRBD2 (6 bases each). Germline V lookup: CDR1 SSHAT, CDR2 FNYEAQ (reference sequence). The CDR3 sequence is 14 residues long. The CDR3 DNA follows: TGTGCTAGCAGCTTAGGGGGGCCCCCGGGGGAGCAGTACTTC. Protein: CASSLGGPPGEQYF.

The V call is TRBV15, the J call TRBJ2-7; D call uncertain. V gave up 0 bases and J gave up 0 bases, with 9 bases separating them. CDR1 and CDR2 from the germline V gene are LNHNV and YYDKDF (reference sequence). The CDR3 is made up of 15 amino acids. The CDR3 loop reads CATSRDLSSSYEQYF. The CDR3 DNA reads TGTGCCACCAGCAGAGATCTCTCGAGCTCCTACGAGCAGTACTTC. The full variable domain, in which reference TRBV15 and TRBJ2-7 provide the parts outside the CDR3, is DAMVIQNPRYQVTQFGKPVTLSCSQTLNHNVMYWYQQKSSQAPKLLFHYYDKDFNNEADTPDNFQSRRPNTSFCFLDIRSPGLGDTAMYLCATSRDLSSSYEQYFGPGTRLTVT.

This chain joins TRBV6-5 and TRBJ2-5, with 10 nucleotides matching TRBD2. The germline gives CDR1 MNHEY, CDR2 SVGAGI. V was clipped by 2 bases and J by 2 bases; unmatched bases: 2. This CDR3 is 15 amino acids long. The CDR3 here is CASSYLAGAQETQYF. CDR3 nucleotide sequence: TGTGCCAGCAGTTACCTAGCGGGAGCACAAGAGACCCAGTACTTC.

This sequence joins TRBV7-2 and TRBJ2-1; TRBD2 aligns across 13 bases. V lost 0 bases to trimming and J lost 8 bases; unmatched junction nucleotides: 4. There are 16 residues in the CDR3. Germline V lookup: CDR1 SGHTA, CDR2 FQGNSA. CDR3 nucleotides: TGTGCCAGCAGCTTAGCGGGGACTAGCGGGATTGATGAGCAGTTCTTC. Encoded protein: CASSLAGTSGIDEQFF.

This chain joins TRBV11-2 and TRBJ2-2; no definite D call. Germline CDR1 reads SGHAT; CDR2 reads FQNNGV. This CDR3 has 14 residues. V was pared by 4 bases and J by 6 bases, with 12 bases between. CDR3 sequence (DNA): TGTGCCAGCAGCTCCTATTTTTTGGCCGGGGAGCTGTTTTTT. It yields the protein CASSSYFLAGELFF.

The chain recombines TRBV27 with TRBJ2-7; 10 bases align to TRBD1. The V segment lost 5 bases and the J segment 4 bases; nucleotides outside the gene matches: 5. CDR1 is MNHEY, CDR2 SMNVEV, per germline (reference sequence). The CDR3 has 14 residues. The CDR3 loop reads CASSDRGPEYEQYF. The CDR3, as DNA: TGTGCCAGCAGTGACAGGGGGCCTGAGTACGAGCAGTACTTC.

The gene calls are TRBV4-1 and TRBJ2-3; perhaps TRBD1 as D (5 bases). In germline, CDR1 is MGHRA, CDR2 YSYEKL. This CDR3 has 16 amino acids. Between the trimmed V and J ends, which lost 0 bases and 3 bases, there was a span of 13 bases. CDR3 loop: CASSQDKGVATDTQYF. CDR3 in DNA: TGCGCCAGCAGCCAAGACAAAGGGGTAGCAACAGATACGCAGTATTTT.

For the CDR3, the DNA is TGTGCCAGCGCACTTAACATAAACTCCTACGAGCAGTACTTC. Translation gives CASALNINSYEQYF. The chain uses TRBV13 and TRBJ2-7, with unresolved D. The CDR3 has 14 residues. The V end lost 8 bases, the J end lost 0 bases, and 14 bases lay between the germline ends. Germline loops: CDR1 PRHDT, CDR2 FYEKMQ (reference sequence).

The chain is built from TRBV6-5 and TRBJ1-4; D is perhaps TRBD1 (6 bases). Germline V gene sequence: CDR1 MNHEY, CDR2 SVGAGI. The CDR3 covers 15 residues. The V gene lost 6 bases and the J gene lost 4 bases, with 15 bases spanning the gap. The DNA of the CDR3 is TGTGCCAGCAGCCCCCGGGAGGGGGGTAATGAAAAACTGTTTTTT. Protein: CASSPREGGNEKLFF.

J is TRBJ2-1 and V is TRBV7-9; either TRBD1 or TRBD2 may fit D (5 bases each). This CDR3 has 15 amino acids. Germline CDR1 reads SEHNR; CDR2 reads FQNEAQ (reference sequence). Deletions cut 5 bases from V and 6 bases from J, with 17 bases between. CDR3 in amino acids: CASSPKGSASNEQFF. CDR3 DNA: TGTGCCAGCAGCCCTAAGGGGAGTGCGAGCAATGAGCAGTTCTTC.

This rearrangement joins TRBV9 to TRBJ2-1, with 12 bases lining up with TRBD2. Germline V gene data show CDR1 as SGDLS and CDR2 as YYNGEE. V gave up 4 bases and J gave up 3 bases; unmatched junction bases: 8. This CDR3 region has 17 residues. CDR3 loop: CASSPRTSGDFYNEQFF. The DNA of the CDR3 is TGTGCCAGCAGCCCACGGACTAGCGGGGATTTCTACAATGAGCAGTTCTTC.

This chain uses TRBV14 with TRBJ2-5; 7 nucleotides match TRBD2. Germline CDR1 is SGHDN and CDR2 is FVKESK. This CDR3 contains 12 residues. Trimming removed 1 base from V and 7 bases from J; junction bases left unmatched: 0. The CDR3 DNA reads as TGTGCCAGCAGCCAAGGGGGGGGGACCCAGTACTTC. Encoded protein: CASSQGGGTQYF. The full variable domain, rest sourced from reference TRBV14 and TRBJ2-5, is EAGVTQFPSHSVIEKGQTVTLRCDPISGHDNLYWYRRVMGKEIKFLLHFVKESKQDESGMPNNRFLAERTGGTYSTLKVQPAELEDSGVYFCASSQGGGTQYFGPGTRLLVL.

Here the CDR3 DNA reads TGTGCCAGCAGCTTAAGGGTCGCCACCGGGGAGCTGTTTTTT. Translated: CASSLRVATGELFF. This chain connects TRBV13 to TRBJ2-2; D ambiguous. With 2 bases removed from V and 4 bases from J, the gap between germline ends came to 8 bases. CDR3 length equals 14 residues. CDR1 is PRHDT and CDR2 is FYEKMQ in the germline V gene (reference sequence).

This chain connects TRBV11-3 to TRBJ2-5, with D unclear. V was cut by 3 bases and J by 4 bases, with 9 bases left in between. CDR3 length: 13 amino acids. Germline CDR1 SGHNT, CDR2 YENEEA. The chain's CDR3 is CASSFGTAETQYF. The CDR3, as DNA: TGTGCCAGCAGCTTCGGAACAGCAGAGACCCAGTACTTC.

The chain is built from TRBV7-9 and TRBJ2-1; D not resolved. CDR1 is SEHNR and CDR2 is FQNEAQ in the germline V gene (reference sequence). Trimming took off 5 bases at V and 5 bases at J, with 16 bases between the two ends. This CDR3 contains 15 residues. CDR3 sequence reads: CASSRVLSLNNEQFF. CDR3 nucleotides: TGTGCCAGCAGCCGCGTCTTAAGCCTTAACAATGAGCAGTTCTTC.

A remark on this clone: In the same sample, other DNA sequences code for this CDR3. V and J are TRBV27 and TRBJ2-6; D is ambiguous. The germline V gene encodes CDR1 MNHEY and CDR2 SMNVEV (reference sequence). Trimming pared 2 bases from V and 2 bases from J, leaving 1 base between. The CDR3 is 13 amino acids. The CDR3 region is CASSLAGANVLTF. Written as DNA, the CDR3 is TGTGCCAGCAGTTTAGCTGGGGCCAACGTCCTGACTTTC.